A single sample is the source of the 10 T cell receptor beta chains below, sequenced in a study of cytomegalovirus exposure and HLA in healthy donors. With 60 Vbeta and 13 Jbeta primers, the PCR was carried out. Some clones are missing from TCRdb's copy, which holds only in-frame ones; the method was immunoSEQ multiplex PCR. Among fewer than 100,000 clones listed, around 8% were seen once. Specimen: PBMCs. The receptors originated from a man in his forties or fifties in good health and CMV-seronegative.

This clone showed up just a few times. The chain recombines TRBV6-1 with TRBJ1-1; D gene uncertain. This CDR3 has 11 residues. Germline V gene data show CDR1 as MNHNS and CDR2 as SASEGT. Trimming pared 8 bases from V and 4 bases from J, leaving 8 bases between. CDR3 coding DNA: TGTGCCAGCTCCCGCGCCACTGAAGCTTTCTTT. This sequence encodes CASSRATEAFF.

J is TRBJ2-5 and V is TRBV7-6, with 11 bases that match TRBD1. With 2 bases clipped from V and 5 bases from J, the junction kept 7 bases outside the gene matches. The CDR3 contains 16 residues. The germline CDR1 and CDR2 sequences are SGHVS and FNYEAQ. CDR3 in DNA: TGTGCCAGCAGCTTACGGGACAGGGGGTTTGGGGAGACCCAGTACTTC. Its translation is CASSLRDRGFGETQYF.

The CDR3 bases are TGTGCCAGTAGTATCGGACAGGGCTCCCCTACCGAAAAACTGTTTTTT. Residues: CASSIGQGSPTEKLFF. The chain uses TRBV19 and TRBJ1-4; 8 positions agree with TRBD1. This CDR3 is built from 16 residues. From germline, CDR1 is LNHDA and CDR2 SQIVND (reference sequence). Germline trimming cut 3 bases from V and 8 bases from J; bases unmatched to any gene: 11.

The chain combines TRBV11-3 with TRBJ2-3; D is uncertain. V gave up 4 bases and J gave up 2 bases, with 10 bases separating them. Germline V lookup: CDR1 SGHNT, CDR2 YENEEA. The CDR3 length is 14 residues. The CDR3 nucleotides read TGTGCCAGCAGCTCTGGGCACAACACAGATACGCAGTATTTT. Amino acid sequence: CASSSGHNTDTQYF.

This clone was counted between two and nine times. This chain joins TRBV10-2 and TRBJ1-2, with D perhaps matching TRBD1 (6 bases). CDR1 and CDR2 (germline): WSHSY, SAAADI. The CDR3 consists of 13 residues. The ends were cut back, 7 bases at V and 2 bases at J, with 11 bases in the middle. The DNA of the CDR3 is TGCGCCAGCAAAGTGGACAGAAACTATGGCTACACCTTC. As protein: CASKVDRNYGYTF.

This clone was counted only a few times. The chain recombines TRBV5-1 with TRBJ2-7; possibly TRBD2 for D (6 bases). V gave up 2 bases and J gave up 0 bases, with 18 bases separating them. Germline values: CDR1 SGHRS, CDR2 YFSETQ. The CDR3 spans 17 residues. The CDR3 spells CASSFQTWGLHSYEQYF. Here the CDR3 DNA reads TGCGCCAGCAGCTTTCAGACTTGGGGACTCCACTCCTACGAGCAGTACTTC.

The J gene is TRBJ2-1, the V gene TRBV6-4; 7 nucleotides line up with TRBD2. CDR3 length equals 15 residues. Germline V gene sequence: CDR1 MRHNA, CDR2 SNTAGT. Germline trimming cut 3 bases from V and 5 bases from J; bases unmatched to any gene: 7. The CDR3 region has the DNA TGTGCCAGCAGTGAAGTGGGGGGGGGTAACAATGAGCAGTTCTTC. Translation gives CASSEVGGGNNEQFF.

V and J are TRBV19 and TRBJ2-1; 7 nucleotides agree with TRBD2. Germline CDR1 is LNHDA and CDR2 is SQIVND (reference sequence). J lost 4 bases, V lost 7 bases, and 10 bases had no gene match. The CDR3 extends over 15 amino acids. The CDR3 DNA sequence: TGTGCCAGTACCCGGCAGCGGGGACTTTACAATGAGCAGTTCTTC. Encoded protein: CASTRQRGLYNEQFF.

This clone came up a few times. The chain couples TRBV29-1 to TRBJ2-3; tentatively, D is TRBD2 (6 bases). The CDR3 is made up of 13 amino acids. V was shortened by 5 bases and J by 3 bases, with 12 bases between the two germline ends. Germline CDR1 reads SQVTM; CDR2 reads ANQGSEA. In nucleotides, the CDR3 is TGCAGCGTTCGGCAGGGAGGAACAGATACGCAGTATTTT. Amino acids: CSVRQGGTDTQYF.

The chain couples TRBV27 to TRBJ1-4; possible D gene TRBD1, 5 bases. The germline V and J ends were trimmed by 5 bases and 4 bases, with 14 bases remaining between them. The CDR3 length is 15 residues. CDR1 is MNHEY, CDR2 SMNVEV, per germline (reference sequence). In DNA form, the CDR3 reads TGTGCCAGCAGTCGCATACGGGGGATTAATGAAAAACTGTTTTTT. Protein product: CASSRIRGINEKLFF.